A single T cell receptor beta chain is shown here with its context. It lacks a known antigen. One base away there is no much larger clone; base qualities are not given. This sample was taken from a study of Tregs in tolerant kidney transplant recipients (dated by TCRdb to the late 2010s). At the level of the whole study: The study applied TCRbeta sequencing to find donor-specific regulatory T cells before combined kidney and bone marrow transplantation and then followed those same cells after transplant. Results the study describes overall, beyond this receptor: PCR primers changed over time for some patients, so nucleotide-level comparison across those patients' samples was not possible. Expanding Tregs with activated donor B cells appeared to identify the most biologically relevant and donor-specific TCRbeta repertoire. The study was constrained by small patient numbers, and validation of the findings is required in larger populations and under other immunosuppression protocols. Although technical replication error seemed to be minimal, the question of biological reproducibility was not addressed directly. In tolerant patients, donor-specific Tregs expanded more than Tregs overall, which suggests antigen-driven rather than nonspecific expansion.

For TCRbeta CDR3 sequencing, genomic DNA was extracted from sorted cells using the QIAGEN DNeasy Blood and Tissue Kit. High-throughput TCRbeta CDR3 sequencing, including PCR amplification with bias correction and internal controls, was performed commercially through immunoSEQ. As for the original processing: A unique productive TCRbeta sequence was defined by the CDR3 nucleotide sequence when primers matched, and otherwise by the CDR3 amino acid sequence together with the Vbeta and Jbeta genes. Sorting error was corrected by removing sequences shared between sorted populations at a frequency ratio of 2:1 or less, and the remaining shared sequences were assigned to the higher population. A sequence was defined as donor-reactive if the sequence was expanded at least 5-fold in CFSE-low cells compared with unstimulated cells and had a frequency of at least 0.01% in CFSE-low cells. Jensen-Shannon divergence, calculated on the top 100 TCRbeta sequences ranked by frequency, was used to quantify repertoire divergence. For samples with multiple sequencing runs, sorting error was corrected separately for each run before the runs were pooled. This immuneACCESS table, as held by TCRdb, lists in-frame sequences with V and J called but not all clones. Of the missing ones, under half trace to an unresolved V gene in checked studies; the others have no known cause. That table furnishes V, J and clone size, whereas the DNA furnished D and trimming. This sample comprises roughly 50,000 clones, around nine tenths of them detected only once. Of the sample, 15% to 18% is held by the ten largest clones.

The CDR3 holds 13 amino acids from the cysteine to the phenylalanine. Left in the record is the CDR3 DNA by itself, 39 bases read in frame from the first base. For CDR1 and CDR2, the germline V gene (reference sequence) lists GTSNPN and SVGIG. V is cut by 5 bases and J by 3 bases, and the space between the germline ends is 14 bases. Transplants used related donors with nonmyeloablative bone marrow transplantation; mixed chimerism was transient in the human trials. Thawed PBMCs were FACS-sorted into unstimulated Tregs (CD4+CD25+CD127-), CD4+ non-Tregs (CD4+CD25-), CD4 cells and CD8 cells. The patients were several recipients of combined kidney and bone marrow transplants from the ITN036ST trial, and samples were available only from these trial subjects. Healthy control blood was separated into PBMCs by Ficoll density gradient and cryopreserved, and patient PBMCs were collected both before and after transplant.

The sequence is built from TRBV30 and TRBJ2-7, with TRBD2 as a weak D call on 6 bases. This receptor was identified in a human patient who received a combined kidney and bone marrow transplant. After transplantation, some T cells may belong to the graft donor instead of the recipient. Specimen: CD8+ T cells from blood (PBMCs), collected 12 months after the transplant. CDR3 protein: CAWGGGRIYEQYF. The DNA sequence is given as TGTGCCTGGGGGGGAGGACGAATCTACGAGCAGTACTTC. The variable domain in full, with residues beyond the CDR3 obtained from the reference TRBV30 and TRBJ2-7 genes, is SQTIHQWPATLVQPVGSPLSLECTVEGTSNPNLYWYRQAAGRGLQLLFYSVGIGQISSEVPQNLSASRPQDRQFILSSKKLLLSDSGFYLCAWGGGRIYEQYFGPGTRLTVT.